The 16 T cell receptor beta chains below all came from one sample that was sequenced in a study of beta chain features in type 1 diabetes. TCRB transcripts that were expressed got sequenced, as all of the isolated RNA had been reverse transcribed. Data came from immunoSEQ multiplex PCR; TCRdb stores just in-frame clones and leaves some out. The table has over 700,000 clones, roughly a sixth seen once. Sequenced sample: naive CD4+ T cells from blood. These receptor sequences come from a woman in her late teens or twenties in good health.

J is TRBJ1-1 and V is TRBV28; D not certain. V lost 5 bases and J 0 bases, leaving 16 bases between the germline ends. Germline assignment: CDR1 MDHEN and CDR2 SYDVKM. The CDR3 runs to 16 residues. The CDR3 region is CASSSASAAMNTEAFF. Here the CDR3 DNA reads TGTGCCAGCAGTAGTGCCTCGGCAGCCATGAACACTGAAGCTTTCTTT.

On this clone itself: One junction end disagrees with the germline gene, perhaps due to a read error. The chain couples TRBV7-7 to TRBJ2-1; D gene unclear. This CDR3 is 15 amino acids long. CDR1 is SSHAT, CDR2 FNYEAQ, per germline (reference sequence). Written as DNA, the CDR3 is TGTGCTAGCAGCCCCATATCGGCTTTTTACAATGAGCAGTTCTTC. It encodes CASSPISAFYNEQFF.

This clone was observed a handful of times. This chain uses TRBV6-5 with TRBJ2-1; D unclear. CDR1 is MNHEY and CDR2 is SVGAGI in the germline V gene. CDR3 size: 16 residues. V was cut by 0 bases and J by 1 base, with 10 bases left in between. The CDR3 nucleotides are TGTGCCAGCAGTTACTCGTCGCTTGGGTCCTACAATGAGCAGTTCTTC. Amino acid sequence: CASSYSSLGSYNEQFF.

This clone has a handful of counts. This chain uses TRBV27 with TRBJ1-5; D might be TRBD1 (6 bases). Trimming left V 0 bases short and J 3 bases short, with 18 bases between. Germline V gene data show CDR1 as MNHEY and CDR2 as SMNVEV (reference sequence). CDR3 length: 18 amino acids. CDR3 coding DNA: TGTGCCAGCAGTTTATCCTCTCGTGGTACAGGGTCCAATCAGCCCCAGCATTTT. Translating it yields CASSLSSRGTGSNQPQHF.

The sample holds a few counts of this clone. The chain uses TRBV4-2 and TRBJ2-7; TRBD2 matches at 9 bases. Germline V gene sequence: CDR1 LGHNA, CDR2 YNFKEQ. CDR3 length: 14 amino acids. V lost 2 bases and J lost 4; bases outside the gene matches: 3. In DNA, the CDR3 is TGTGCCAGCAGCCAATCCCTAGCGGGGTACGAGCAGTACTTC. Its protein product is CASSQSLAGYEQYF.

The V and J genes are TRBV4-2 and TRBJ2-7; TRBD2 might be the D (5 bases). Trimming removed 0 bases from V and 6 bases from J, with 12 bases in between. Germline CDR1 and CDR2: LGHNA and YNFKEQ. The CDR3 is 14 residues long. CDR3 amino acids: CASSQDSGVGEQYF. CDR3 nucleotide sequence: TGTGCCAGCAGCCAAGATTCCGGGGTGGGCGAGCAGTACTTC.

The chain is built from TRBV5-1 and TRBJ2-5, with a weak D call TRBD2 (6 bases). Looked up from germline, CDR1 is SGHRS and CDR2 is YFSETQ. The CDR3 totals 14 residues. The V gene lost 6 bases and the J gene lost 4 bases, with 16 bases spanning the gap. The CDR3 DNA follows: TGCGCCAGCACTTCCCAGGGACTCCGAGAGACCCAGTACTTC. This sequence encodes CASTSQGLRETQYF.

This clone was found a few times. This chain links TRBV6-6 with TRBJ1-2, with 11 bases that match TRBD1. Trimming took 5 bases from V and 4 from J; bases not matched to a gene: 6. CDR1 MNHNY and CDR2 SVGAGI come from the germline V gene (reference sequence). The CDR3 length is 15 residues. The CDR3 sequence is CASSPWTGGAYGYTF. DNA for the CDR3: TGTGCCAGCAGTCCGTGGACAGGGGGCGCCTATGGCTACACCTTC.

The V and J genes are TRBV7-2 and TRBJ2-5, with D perhaps matching TRBD1 (6 bases). V was shortened by 5 bases and J by 3 bases, with 13 bases between the two germline ends. Germline loops: CDR1 SGHTA, CDR2 FQGNSA. The CDR3 length is 14 residues. CDR3 in amino acids: CASSPPGQKETQYF. The CDR3 bases are TGTGCCAGCAGCCCCCCAGGACAGAAAGAGACCCAGTACTTC.

This chain links TRBV28 with TRBJ1-1; no clear D gene. Trimming stripped 3 bases from V and 1 base from J, with 3 bases between. The CDR3 loop spans 12 amino acids. The germline V gene has CDR1 MDHEN and CDR2 SYDVKM. CDR3 loop: CASSFPNTEAFF. Here the CDR3 DNA reads TGTGCCAGCAGTTTCCCGAACACTGAAGCTTTCTTT.

Only a few counts were recorded for this clone. The chain joins TRBV7-2 to TRBJ2-3; D is undetermined. V lost 3 bases, J lost 1 base, and 8 bases lay in between. The V gene's germline CDR1 is SGHTA and CDR2 FQGNSA. The CDR3 runs 14 residues. In DNA form, the CDR3 reads TGTGCCAGCAGCTTCGTCGATGGCACAGATACGCAGTATTTT. Translation gives CASSFVDGTDTQYF.

V gene TRBV18 combines with J gene TRBJ2-3, with 7 bases matching TRBD2. The V and J ends lost 6 bases and 0 bases, in that order; junction bases with no gene match: 15. The CDR3 loop spans 18 amino acids. Germline-derived CDR1 and CDR2 are KGHSH and LQKENI. CDR3 in amino acids: CASSPFRLAVTSTDTQYF. For the CDR3, the DNA is TGTGCCAGCTCCCCTTTCCGCCTAGCGGTGACTAGCACAGATACGCAGTATTTT.

This chain joins TRBV6-6 and TRBJ1-2; a possible D gene is TRBD1 (6 bases). The CDR3 runs 15 residues. Germline CDR1 and CDR2: MNHNY and SVGAGI (reference sequence). V dropped 0 bases and J dropped 5 bases, with 13 bases sitting between them. This CDR3 is CASSYSMGGEYGYTF. The CDR3 coding sequence is TGTGCCAGCAGTTACTCGATGGGGGGCGAGTATGGCTACACCTTC.

This clone was observed a few times. In nucleotides, the CDR3 is TGTGCCAGCAGCTTATTTAGCGCGGAGACCCAGTACTTC. Encoded protein: CASSLFSAETQYF. The chain carries TRBV7-6 and TRBJ2-5; perhaps TRBD2 as D (5 bases). Germline CDR1 SGHVS, CDR2 FNYEAQ. Trimming pared 2 bases from V and 5 bases from J, leaving 9 bases between. This CDR3 has 13 amino acids.

V gene TRBV18 combines with J gene TRBJ2-7, with 7 bases that match TRBD2. Germline V gives CDR1 KGHSH, CDR2 LQKENI. After removal of 5 bases from V and 8 bases from J, the junction contained 9 bases not matched to a gene. This CDR3 comprises 13 residues. CDR3 in DNA: TGTGCCAGCTCAGGATGGGAGGGCGAGAAGCAGTACTTC. It yields the protein CASSGWEGEKQYF.

The chain uses TRBV2 and TRBJ2-7; D is tentatively TRBD1 or TRBD2 (5 bases each). Trimming took 6 bases from V and 1 from J, leaving 10 bases between them. This CDR3 has 13 amino acids. Germline CDR1 and CDR2: SNHLY and FYNNEI. As DNA, the CDR3 is TGTGCCAGCAGCGGGGACCTTTCCTACGAGCAGTACTTC. As protein: CASSGDLSYEQYF.